This is a list of T cell receptor beta chains from one sample in a study of T cells in localized non-small cell lung cancer. The method was immunoSEQ multiplex PCR; TCRdb's version includes in-frame clones alone and lacks a portion of them. This repertoire shows about 33,000 clones, around 80% found once; its top ten account for about 16%. The material was peripheral blood, obtained before any cancer treatment. The receptors here all came from a male donor aged 60 or over with stage III squamous cell lung carcinoma. CDR3s include the opening cysteine and the closing phenylalanine or tryptophan. The D gene is left open where the match is weak. Expanded clones get a size class; other rows say once, few or many, or leave the size out.

v_gene	j_gene	d_gene	abundance	CDR3nt	CDR3aa
TRBV4-1	TRBJ2-1	TRBD2	NA	TGCGCCAGCAGCCAAGAGGCTAGCGGGAGTTGGGTGTTCTTC	CASSQEASGSWVFF
TRBV7-3	TRBJ1-6	TRBD1	NA	TGTGCCAGCAGCAGTGGGACAGCCGGTGCTTCACCCCTCCACTTT	CASSSGTAGASPLHF
TRBV25-1	TRBJ2-3	TRBD1	NA	TGTGCCAGCAGTGCAGTTTCCGGGACAGGGGACACAGATACGCAGTATTTT	CASSAVSGTGDTDTQYF
TRBV6-1	TRBJ2-7	NA	NA	TGTACCTGTAGCACGGGACCGCGAAGCTCCTACGAGCAGTACTTC	CTCSTGPRSSYEQYF
TRBV28	TRBJ2-1	NA	NA	TGTGCCAGCAGCTTCGCAACTAGGGGAAGCTCCTACAATGAGCAGTTCTTC	CASSFATRGSSYNEQFF
TRBV7-3	TRBJ1-2	NA	NA	TGTGCCAGCAGCACAATTATTGCGCGCTCTGGCCCCTCGAACTATGGCTACACCTTC	CASSTIIARSGPSNYGYTF
TRBV7-8	TRBJ2-5	TRBD2	NA	TGTGCCAGCAGCTTAGCGCCGACTAGCGGAGGCCAGGGCGGGACCCAGTACTTC	CASSLAPTSGGQGGTQYF
TRBV7-2	TRBJ2-7	TRBD2	NA	TGTGCCAGCAGCCCCGGGGGGGGCTTCTCCTACGAGCAGTACTTC	CASSPGGGFSYEQYF
TRBV4-1	TRBJ2-1	NA	NA	TGCGCCAGCAGCCAAAGGGTAGGGCCCAATGAGCAGTTCTTC	CASSQRVGPNEQFF
TRBV7-3	TRBJ1-1	TRBD1	NA	TGTGCCAGCAGCTCCGGGACAGGGGAGGTATCTGAAGCTTTCTTT	CASSSGTGEVSEAFF
TRBV19	TRBJ2-2	TRBD2	NA	TGTGCCAGTAGTAGGACTAGCGGATCGGCGGACACCGGGGAGCTGTTTTTT	CASSRTSGSADTGELFF
TRBV19	TRBJ2-1	NA	NA	TGTGCCAGTAGTATAGGACAGGCTGGAGGAGGGCAGTTCTTC	CASSIGQAGGGQFF
TRBV9	TRBJ2-2	NA	NA	TGTGCCAGCAGCCCCCTCCGGGGCACCGGGGAGCTGTTTTTT	CASSPLRGTGELFF
TRBV2	TRBJ1-4	TRBD1	NA	TGTGCCAGCAGTACCGGGACAGGGTACGGTCTGGGTGAAAAACTGTTTTTT	CASSTGTGYGLGEKLFF
TRBV7-9	TRBJ2-7	NA	NA	TGTGCCAGCAGCTTGGGACGCAGCTACGAGCAGTACTTC	CASSLGRSYEQYF
TRBV5-5	TRBJ2-1	TRBD2	few	TGTGCCAGCAGCCCCGGGACTAGCGGGGGTTCTAACAATGAGCAGTTCTTC	CASSPGTSGGSNNEQFF
TRBV30	TRBJ2-1	NA	NA	TGTGCCTGGAGTGTACAGAGGATGTTCTTC	CAWSVQRMFF
TRBV30	TRBJ2-7	NA	NA	TGTGCCTGGGCCCCCCTGAGGGCCCTCCACGAGCAGTACTTC	CAWAPLRALHEQYF
TRBV10-1	TRBJ1-2	TRBD1	NA	TGCGCCAGCAGCCGACCCAAGGGGGCTGGGGGCTACACCTTC	CASSRPKGAGGYTF
TRBV4-2	TRBJ1-4	TRBD1	few	TGTGCCAGCAGCCTGGGGACAGGGTACGAAAAACTGTTTTTT	CASSLGTGYEKLFF
TRBV19	TRBJ2-3	TRBD1	NA	TGTGCCAGTACTATGACAGGGGCTAGCACAGATACGCAGTATTTT	CASTMTGASTDTQYF
TRBV6-1	TRBJ1-6	TRBD1	NA	TGTGCCAGCAGTGGTATTGGGACAGGGAATTCACCCCTCCACTTT	CASSGIGTGNSPLHF
TRBV19	TRBJ2-2	NA	NA	TGTGCCAGTCAAAAGGACACCGGGGAGCTGTTTTTT	CASQKDTGELFF
TRBV11-3	TRBJ2-3	NA	once	TGTGCCAGCAGCTTAAATGGCGGGAGCACAGATACGCAGTATTTT	CASSLNGGSTDTQYF
TRBV7-8	TRBJ2-1	NA	NA	TGTGCCAGCAGCTGGCGGGGAGGCTCCTACAATGAGCAGTTCTTC	CASSWRGGSYNEQFF
TRBV25-1	TRBJ1-6	NA	NA	TGTGCCAGCAGTGAATATGAGCAGGGTAGTTCACCCCTCCACTTT	CASSEYEQGSSPLHF
TRBV9	TRBJ2-2	TRBD2	once	TGTGCCAGCAGCGTAGGGGCGCTTAGCGGGAGGGAGGAGCTGTTTTTT	CASSVGALSGREELFF
TRBV11-3	TRBJ1-2	TRBD1	NA	TGTGCCAGCAGCGACTCCGGGACAGGGACGTTGACCTTC	CASSDSGTGTLTF
TRBV6-5	TRBJ2-7	NA	NA	TGTGCCAGCAGTTACTTTGGGGACGAGCAGTACTTC	CASSYFGDEQYF
TRBV4-3	TRBJ1-1	NA	NA	TGCGCCAGCAGCCAAGATTCCGACGGCAACACTGAAGCTTTCTTT	CASSQDSDGNTEAFF
TRBV6-1	TRBJ1-1	TRBD1	NA	TGTGCCAGCACACAGGGGGAACAAGTTGAAGCTTTCTTT	CASTQGEQVEAFF
TRBV6-6	TRBJ1-4	TRBD1	NA	TGTGCCAGCAGAGGGACAGGGCCGCAGGAAAAACTGTTTTTT	CASRGTGPQEKLFF
TRBV9	TRBJ2-5	TRBD2	NA	TGTGCCAGCAGCGTAGGTAGCGGGGAGACCCAGTACTTC	CASSVGSGETQYF
TRBV29-1	TRBJ2-7	TRBD2	NA	TGCAGTGTTGAGTCCGGACTAGCGGGAAACGAGCAGTACTTC	CSVESGLAGNEQYF
TRBV14	TRBJ1-2	NA	NA	TGTGCCAGCAGCCAAGGTGTCCAGACCTATGGCTACACCTTC	CASSQGVQTYGYTF